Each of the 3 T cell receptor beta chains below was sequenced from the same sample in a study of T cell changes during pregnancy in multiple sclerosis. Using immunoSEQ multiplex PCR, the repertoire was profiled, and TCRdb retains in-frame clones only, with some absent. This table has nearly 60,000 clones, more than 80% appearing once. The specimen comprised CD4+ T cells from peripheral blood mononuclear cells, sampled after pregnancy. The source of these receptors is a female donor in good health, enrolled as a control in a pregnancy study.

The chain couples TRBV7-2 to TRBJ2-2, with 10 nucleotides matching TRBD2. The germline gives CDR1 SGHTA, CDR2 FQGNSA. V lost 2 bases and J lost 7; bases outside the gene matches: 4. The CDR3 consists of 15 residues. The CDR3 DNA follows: TGTGCCAGCAGCTTACCTAGCGGGGGAGTCGGGGAGCTGTTTTTT. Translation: CASSLPSGGVGELFF.

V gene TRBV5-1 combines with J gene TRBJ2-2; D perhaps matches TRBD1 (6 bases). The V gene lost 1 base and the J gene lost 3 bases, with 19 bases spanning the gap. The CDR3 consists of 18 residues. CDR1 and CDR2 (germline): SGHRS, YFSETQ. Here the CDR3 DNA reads TGCGCCAGCAGCTTGAGAAGTAGGATGGACAGCTACACCGGGGAGCTGTTTTTT. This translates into CASSLRSRMDSYTGELFF.

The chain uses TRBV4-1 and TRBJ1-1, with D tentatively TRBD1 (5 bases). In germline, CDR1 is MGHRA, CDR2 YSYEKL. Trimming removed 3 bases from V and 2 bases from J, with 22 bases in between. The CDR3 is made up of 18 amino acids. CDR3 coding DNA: TGCGCCAGCAGCCAGGTCCCTTGGCAGGGAAGGGGAAACACTGAAGCTTTCTTT. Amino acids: CASSQVPWQGRGNTEAFF.